The rows below give T cell receptor beta chains drawn from one sample of a study of read filtering for tumor transcriptome and immune sequencing. TCRdb passed the reads through MiXCR, listing each CDR3 protein once. This table has 30,000 to 35,000 distinct CDR3 sequences, around 18% appearing once. Sequenced: a population of CD138-negative cells sorted from bone marrow. These receptors originate from a donor aged 40 or older with multiple myeloma. The CDR3 runs from the conserved cysteine through the conserved F or W. D genes are given only for firm matches. Only part of the rows carry a size: once, few, many, or a class if the clone is expanded.

D gene,J gene,V gene,clone size,CDR3 DNA,CDR3 protein
TRBD2,TRBJ2-1,TRBV6-5,many,TGTGCCAGCAGTCCGCAGGGCGGGGGGAGTGATGAGCAGTTCTTC,CASSPQGGGSDEQFF
NA,TRBJ2-1,TRBV4-1,many,TGCGCCAGCAGCCAAGAGAGATTCTTGACGGGGGTGTACAATGAGCAGTTCTTC,CASSQERFLTGVYNEQFF
NA,TRBJ1-1,TRBV4-2,many,TGTGCCAGCAGCCAAGATCTGTGGGGAGCTGAAGCTTTCTTT,CASSQDLWGAEAFF
TRBD1,TRBJ1-4,TRBV7-8,many,TGTGCCAGCAGCTTACAGCCGGGACAGGGTAAAGAAAAACTGTTTTTT,CASSLQPGQGKEKLFF
NA,TRBJ2-5,TRBV19,many,TGTGCCAGTAGTATGGGGTCCCCTAGACCCGGAGAGACCCAGTACTTC,CASSMGSPRPGETQYF
NA,TRBJ2-1,TRBV20-1,many,TGCAGTGCTAGGGTTCGGACAGCCCAGCAGTTCTTC,CSARVRTAQQFF
TRBD2,TRBJ2-5,TRBV19,few,TGTGCCAGTAACAGCGGGAGAGTAGAGACCCAGTACTTC,CASNSGRVETQYF
TRBD1,TRBJ2-6,TRBV5-1,NA,TGCGCCAGCCGGACAGGGGAATTTGGGGCCAACGTCCTGACTTTC,CASRTGEFGANVLTF
NA,TRBJ2-5,TRBV12-5,many,TGTGCTAGTGGCCTAGGAAGCCAAGAGACCCAGTACTTC,CASGLGSQETQYF
TRBD1,TRBJ1-1,TRBV2,many,TGTGCCAGCAGTGAGACAGGGTGGAACACTGAAGCTTTCTTT,CASSETGWNTEAFF
TRBD1,TRBJ1-5,TRBV20-1,many,TGCAGTGCTAGTGTTGGACAGGACAATCAGCCCCAGCATTTT,CSASVGQDNQPQHF
TRBD2,TRBJ2-5,TRBV6-5,few,TGTGCCAGCAGTTACTCCCTAGCGGGGTGGGGAGAGACCCAGTACTTC,CASSYSLAGWGETQYF
NA,TRBJ2-7,TRBV5-5,few,TGTGCCAGCAGCTTGGTGGGGGGCGAGCAGTACTTC,CASSLVGGEQYF
NA,TRBJ2-3,TRBV4-2,many,TGTGCCAGTGGGCAAACGGCTCACACAGATACGCAGTATTTT,CASGQTAHTDTQYF
NA,TRBJ2-1,TRBV12-3/TRBV12-4,many,TGTGCCAGCAGTTGGCTCGGAGAGCAGTTCTTC,CASSWLGEQFF
TRBD2,TRBJ2-1,TRBV20-1,many,TGCAGTGCGGCCAGAGCGGGAGACTCCTACAATGAGCAGTTCTTC,CSAARAGDSYNEQFF
TRBD2,TRBJ2-7,TRBV4-2,NA,TGTGCCAGCAGCCAAGAAGGGACTAGCCGCTACGAGCAGTACTTC,CASSQEGTSRYEQYF
NA,TRBJ2-5,TRBV20-1,NA,TGCAGTGCGCCTCTGGGAGAGGCCCAGTACTTC,CSAPLGEAQYF
NA,TRBJ2-3,TRBV27,many,TGTGCCAGCAGTTTAACTAGCACAGATACGCAGTATTTT,CASSLTSTDTQYF